The rows below give T cell receptor beta chains drawn from one sample of a study of post-analysis software for immune sequencing data. TCRdb analysed the PCR reads with MiXCR anew, one entry per CDR3 protein. The sample has about 170,000 distinct CDR3 sequences; 30% are singletons. The sequenced sample was blood. All receptors derive from a girl aged 10 to 17 with multiple sclerosis. Both conserved end residues are part of each CDR3. A D gene is named only where the DNA matches it firmly. A row's size may be missing; if present it is once, few, many or a size class.

V gene	clone size	D gene	J gene	CDR3 protein	CDR3 DNA
TRBV10-3	-	TRBD2	TRBJ2-1	CAISESSSGRYNEQFF	TGTGCCATCAGTGAGTCCTCTAGCGGGAGGTATAATGAGCAGTTCTTC
TRBV12-3/TRBV12-4	once	-	TRBJ2-3	CASSFTRDTHDTQYF	TGTGCCAGCAGTTTTACGAGGGACACACACGATACGCAGTATTTT
TRBV20-1	few	-	TRBJ1-1	CSAISDGNTEAFF	TGCAGTGCTATCTCCGACGGGAACACTGAAGCTTTCTTT
TRBV27	many	-	TRBJ2-7	CASSLSRSNPYEQYF	TGTGCCAGCAGTTTATCTCGGAGTAACCCCTACGAGCAGTACTTC
TRBV2	-	-	TRBJ1-1	CASKPPGGMNTEAFF	TGTGCCAGCAAGCCCCCTGGGGGGATGAACACTGAAGCTTTCTTT
TRBV20-1	many	TRBD2	TRBJ2-1	CSARDWASGSNEQFF	TGCAGTGCTAGAGATTGGGCTAGCGGGAGTAATGAGCAGTTCTTC
TRBV20-1	-	-	TRBJ2-5	CSASPQQETQDF	TGCAGTGCTAGTCCTCAGCAAGAGACCCAGGACTTC
TRBV7-2	-	-	TRBJ1-1	CASSFLPVGVMNTEAFF	TGTGCCAGCAGCTTCCTCCCGGTTGGAGTCATGAACACTGAAGCTTTCTTT
TRBV28	-	TRBD1	TRBJ1-2	CASSWRDRGRGYTF	TGTGCCAGCAGTTGGAGGGACAGGGGGCGGGGCTACACCTTC
TRBV7-7	-	TRBD2	TRBJ2-2	CASSLAGWGGDTGELFF	TGTGCTAGCAGCTTAGCAGGATGGGGAGGGGACACCGGGGAGCTGTTTTTT
TRBV30	-	TRBD1	TRBJ2-7	CAWGLGQGSYEQYF	TGTGCCTGGGGCCTCGGACAGGGGTCCTACGAGCAGTACTTC
TRBV9	few	-	TRBJ1-2	CASSVDRGVGADGYTF	TGTGCCAGCAGCGTAGATAGGGGGGTGGGGGCCGATGGCTACACCTTC
TRBV28	-	-	TRBJ2-2	CASSLPAGAKLFF	TGTGCCAGCAGTTTACCAGCAGGGGCGAAGCTGTTTTTT
TRBV7-8	few	TRBD2	TRBJ2-1	CASSPTSGMLYNEQFF	TGTGCCAGCAGCCCGACTAGCGGGATGCTTTACAATGAGCAGTTCTTC
TRBV29-1	few	TRBD2	TRBJ2-7	CSVRAGESYEQYF	TGCAGCGTGCGCGCGGGGGAATCCTACGAGCAGTACTTC
TRBV4-2	medium-sized	-	TRBJ2-1	CASRMERFRNEQFF	TGTGCCAGCCGCATGGAGCGCTTTAGGAATGAGCAGTTCTTC
TRBV5-1	many	-	TRBJ2-6	CASTPGSGANVLTF	TGCGCCAGCACACCGGGATCTGGGGCCAACGTCCTGACTTTC
TRBV20-1	few	TRBD2	TRBJ2-1	CSARDLAGVHNEQFF	TGCAGTGCTAGAGATCTAGCGGGAGTTCACAATGAGCAGTTCTTC
TRBV7-9	-	-	TRBJ1-5	CASSDGLGNQPQHF	TGTGCCAGCAGCGACGGCCTAGGCAATCAGCCCCAGCATTTT
TRBV12-3/TRBV12-4	-	-	TRBJ1-1	CASRLTGGTEAFF	TGTGCCAGCAGGCTTACAGGTGGCACTGAAGCTTTCTTT
TRBV14	-	TRBD1	TRBJ1-2	CASSQFRTGIIGLGGYTF	TGTGCCAGCAGCCAATTTCGGACAGGGATAATTGGCCTTGGTGGCTACACCTTC
TRBV10-1	many	TRBD2	TRBJ2-1	CASSGTSGRDEQFF	TGCGCCAGCAGTGGGACTAGCGGGAGGGATGAGCAGTTCTTC
TRBV24-1	-	-	TRBJ2-3	CATSDPGPLTDTQYF	TGTGCCACCAGTGATCCTGGGCCCCTCACAGATACGCAGTATTTT
TRBV29-1	few	-	TRBJ2-1	CSVGERSNNEQFF	TGCAGCGTTGGAGAGCGGTCCAACAATGAGCAGTTCTTC